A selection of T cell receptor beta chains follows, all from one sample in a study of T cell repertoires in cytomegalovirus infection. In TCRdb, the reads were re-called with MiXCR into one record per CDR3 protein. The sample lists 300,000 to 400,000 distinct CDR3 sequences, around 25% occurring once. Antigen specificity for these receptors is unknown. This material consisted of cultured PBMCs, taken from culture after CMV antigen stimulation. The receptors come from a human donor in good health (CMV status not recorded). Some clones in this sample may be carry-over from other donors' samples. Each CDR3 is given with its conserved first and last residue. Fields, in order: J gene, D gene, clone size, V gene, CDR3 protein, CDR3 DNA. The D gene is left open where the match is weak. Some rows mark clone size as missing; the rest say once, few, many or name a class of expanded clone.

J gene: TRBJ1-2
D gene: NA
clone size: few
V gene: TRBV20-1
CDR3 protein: CSAKDGYTF
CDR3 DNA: TGCAGTGCTAAAGATGGCTACACCTTC

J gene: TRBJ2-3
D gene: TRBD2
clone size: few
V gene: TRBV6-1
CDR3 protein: CASSEELAGGVSTDTQYF
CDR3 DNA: TGTGCCAGCAGTGAAGAACTAGCGGGAGGGGTTAGCACAGATACGCAGTATTTT

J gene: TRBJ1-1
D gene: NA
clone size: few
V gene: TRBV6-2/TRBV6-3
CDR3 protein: CASSTPGSTEAFF
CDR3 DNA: TGTGCCAGCAGTACACCCGGAAGCACTGAAGCTTTCTTT

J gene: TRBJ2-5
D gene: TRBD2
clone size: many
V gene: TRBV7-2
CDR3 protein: CASSLNTAGGRETQYF
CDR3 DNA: TGTGCCAGCAGCTTAAATACGGCGGGAGGGCGGGAGACCCAGTACTTC

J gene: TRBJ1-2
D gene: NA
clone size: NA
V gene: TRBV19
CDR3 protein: CASSIPRSGAYGYTF
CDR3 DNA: TGTGCCAGTAGTATCCCCAGATCGGGGGCCTATGGCTACACCTTC

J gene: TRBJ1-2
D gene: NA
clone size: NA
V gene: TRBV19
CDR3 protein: CASSINPGDGYTF
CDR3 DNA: TGTGCCAGTAGTATAAATCCAGGGGATGGCTACACCTTC

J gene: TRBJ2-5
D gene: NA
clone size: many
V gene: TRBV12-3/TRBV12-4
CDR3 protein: CASSLVRGYQETQYF
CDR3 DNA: TGTGCCAGCAGTTTGGTCCGCGGGTACCAAGAGACCCAGTACTTC

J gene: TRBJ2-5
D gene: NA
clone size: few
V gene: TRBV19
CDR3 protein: CASSIVGAETQYF
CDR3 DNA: TGTGCCAGTAGTATTGTGGGAGCGGAGACCCAGTACTTC

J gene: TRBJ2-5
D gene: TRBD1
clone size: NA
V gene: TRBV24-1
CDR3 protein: CATSDAGQGGWETQYF
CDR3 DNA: TGTGCCACCAGTGATGCGGGACAGGGTGGATGGGAGACCCAGTACTTC

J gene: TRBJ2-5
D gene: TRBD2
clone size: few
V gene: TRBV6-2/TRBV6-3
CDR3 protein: CASSPLRTSGIETQYF
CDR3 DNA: TGTGCCAGCAGTCCCCTCAGGACTAGCGGGATAGAGACCCAGTACTTC

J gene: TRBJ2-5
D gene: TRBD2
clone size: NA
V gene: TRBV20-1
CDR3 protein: CSARPGLAGETQYF
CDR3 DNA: TGCAGTGCTAGGCCGGGACTAGCAGGGGAGACCCAGTACTTC

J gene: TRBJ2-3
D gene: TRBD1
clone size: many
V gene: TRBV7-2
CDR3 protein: CASSLVGQGAGDTQYF
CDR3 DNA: TGTGCCAGCAGCTTAGTGGGACAGGGGGCAGGAGATACGCAGTATTTT

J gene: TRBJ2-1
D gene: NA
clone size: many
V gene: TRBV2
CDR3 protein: CASSDSAGSYNEQFF
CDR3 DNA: TGTGCCAGCAGTGACTCAGCGGGCTCCTACAATGAGCAGTTCTTC

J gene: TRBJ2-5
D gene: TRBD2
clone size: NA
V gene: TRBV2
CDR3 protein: CASSIAGDQETQYF
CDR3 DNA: TGTGCCAGCAGTATAGCGGGAGATCAAGAGACCCAGTACTTC

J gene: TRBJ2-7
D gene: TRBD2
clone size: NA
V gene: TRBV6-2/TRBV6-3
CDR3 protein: CASSYLTSGRDSYEQYF
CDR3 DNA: TGTGCCAGCAGTTACCTGACTAGCGGGAGGGACTCCTACGAGCAGTACTTC

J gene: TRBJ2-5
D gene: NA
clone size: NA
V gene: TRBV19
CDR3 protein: CASNSGAAQETQYF
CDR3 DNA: TGTGCCAGTAACTCAGGGGCGGCACAAGAGACCCAGTACTTC

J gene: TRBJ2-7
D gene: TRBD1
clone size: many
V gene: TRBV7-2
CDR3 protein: CASRPPLGQDYEQYF
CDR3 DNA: TGTGCCAGCAGACCACCCTTGGGACAGGATTACGAGCAGTACTTC

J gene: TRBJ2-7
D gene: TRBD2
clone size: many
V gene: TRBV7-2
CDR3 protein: CASSPWIAGMGYEQYF
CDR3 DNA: TGTGCCAGCAGCCCCTGGATAGCGGGGATGGGCTACGAGCAGTACTTC

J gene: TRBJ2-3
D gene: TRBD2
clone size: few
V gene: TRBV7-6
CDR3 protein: CASSDSGTDTQYF
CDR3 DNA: TGTGCCAGCAGCGACAGCGGGACTGATACGCAGTATTTT

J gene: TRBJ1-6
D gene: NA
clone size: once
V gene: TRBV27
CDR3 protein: CASSPRDGYSPLHF
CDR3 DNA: TGTGCCAGCAGCCCCCGGGACGGATATTCACCCCTCCACTTT

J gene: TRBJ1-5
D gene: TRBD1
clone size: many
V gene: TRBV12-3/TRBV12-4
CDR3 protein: CASSHGQGSNQPQHF
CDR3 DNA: TGTGCCAGCAGCCACGGACAGGGTAGCAATCAGCCCCAGCATTTT

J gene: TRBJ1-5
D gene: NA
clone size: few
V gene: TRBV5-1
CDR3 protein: CASSLTPWGISNQPQHF
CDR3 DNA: TGCGCCAGCAGCTTGACCCCGTGGGGAATAAGCAATCAGCCCCAGCATTTT

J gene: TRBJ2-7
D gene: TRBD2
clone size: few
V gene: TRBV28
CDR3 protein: CASHPSGRANEQYF
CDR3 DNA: TGTGCCAGCCACCCTAGCGGGAGGGCTAACGAGCAGTACTTC

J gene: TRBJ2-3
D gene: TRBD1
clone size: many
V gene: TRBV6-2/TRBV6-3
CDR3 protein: CASTDTPRGRGTDTQYF
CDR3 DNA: TGTGCCAGCACCGACACCCCCAGGGGGCGAGGCACAGATACGCAGTATTTT

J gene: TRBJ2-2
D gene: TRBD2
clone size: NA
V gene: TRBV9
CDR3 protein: CASSVGGTNTGELFF
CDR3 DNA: TGTGCCAGCAGCGTCGGGGGGACGAACACCGGGGAGCTGTTTTTT

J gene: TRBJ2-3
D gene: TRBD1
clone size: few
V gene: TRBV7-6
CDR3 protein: CASSLGTGTVTQYF
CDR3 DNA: TGTGCCAGCAGCTTAGGGACAGGAACAGTCACGCAGTATTTT

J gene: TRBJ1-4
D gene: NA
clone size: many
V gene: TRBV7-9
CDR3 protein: CASRDGGPSNEKLFF
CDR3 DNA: TGTGCCAGCAGGGACGGAGGGCCTTCTAATGAAAAACTGTTTTTT

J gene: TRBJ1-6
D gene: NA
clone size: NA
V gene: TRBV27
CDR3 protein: CASSLGLDNSPLHF
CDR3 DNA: TGTGCCAGCAGTTTAGGGTTAGATAATTCACCCCTCCACTTT

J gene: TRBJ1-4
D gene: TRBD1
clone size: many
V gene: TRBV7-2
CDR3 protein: CASSYRTGLFEKLFF
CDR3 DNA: TGTGCCAGCAGCTATCGGACAGGTCTATTCGAAAAACTGTTTTTT

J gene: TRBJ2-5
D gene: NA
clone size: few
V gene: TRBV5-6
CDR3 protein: CASSILRAETQYF
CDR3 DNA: TGTGCCAGCAGCATCCTTCGGGCAGAGACCCAGTACTTC

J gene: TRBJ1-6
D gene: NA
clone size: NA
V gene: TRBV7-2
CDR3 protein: CASSLGRARPLHF
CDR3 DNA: TGTGCCAGCAGCTTAGGCAGGGCCCGTCCCCTCCACTTT

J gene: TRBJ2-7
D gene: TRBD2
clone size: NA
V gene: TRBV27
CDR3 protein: CASSTAGLFYEQYF
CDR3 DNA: TGTGCCAGCAGTACAGCGGGGTTATTCTACGAGCAGTACTTC

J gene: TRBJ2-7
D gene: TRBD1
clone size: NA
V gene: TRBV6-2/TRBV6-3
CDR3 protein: CASRLDRANPYEQYF
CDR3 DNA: TGTGCCAGCAGATTGGACAGGGCGAACCCCTACGAGCAGTACTTC

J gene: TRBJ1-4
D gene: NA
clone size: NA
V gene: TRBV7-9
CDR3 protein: CASSLGPPREKLFF
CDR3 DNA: TGTGCCAGCAGCTTAGGGCCCCCTCGGGAAAAACTGTTTTTT

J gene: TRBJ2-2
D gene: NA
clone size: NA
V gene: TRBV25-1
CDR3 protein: CASSGTPGRKNTGELFF
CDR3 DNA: TGTGCCAGCAGTGGCACCCCGGGACGGAAGAACACCGGGGAGCTGTTTTTT

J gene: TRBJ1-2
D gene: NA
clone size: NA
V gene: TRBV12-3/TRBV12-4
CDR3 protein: CASSLMGYGYTF
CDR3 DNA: TGTGCCAGCAGTTTAATGGGTTATGGCTACACCTTC

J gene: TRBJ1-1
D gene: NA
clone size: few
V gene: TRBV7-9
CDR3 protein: CASSLVGDATEAFF
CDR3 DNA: TGTGCCAGCAGCTTAGTAGGGGACGCCACTGAAGCTTTCTTT

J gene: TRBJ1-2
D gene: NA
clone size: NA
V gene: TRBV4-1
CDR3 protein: CASSQEGASMMGYTF
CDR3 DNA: TGCGCCAGCAGCCAAGAGGGAGCGTCAATGATGGGCTACACCTTC

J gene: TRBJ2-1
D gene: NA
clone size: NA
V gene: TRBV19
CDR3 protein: CASSIDPRQYNEQFF
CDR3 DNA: TGTGCCAGTAGTATAGATCCCAGACAGTACAATGAGCAGTTCTTC

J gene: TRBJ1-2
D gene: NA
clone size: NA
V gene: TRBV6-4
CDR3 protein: CASSDGTGYAGYTF
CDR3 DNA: TGTGCCAGCAGTGACGGTACAGGGTATGCTGGCTACACCTTC

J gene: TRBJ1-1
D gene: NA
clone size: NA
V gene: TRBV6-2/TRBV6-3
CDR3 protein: CASQKIWATVTEAFF
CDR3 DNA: TGTGCCAGCCAAAAAATCTGGGCGACAGTCACTGAAGCTTTCTTT

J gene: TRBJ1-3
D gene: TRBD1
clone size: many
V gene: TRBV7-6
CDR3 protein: CASSLVGGTALSGNTIYF
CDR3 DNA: TGTGCCAGCAGCTTAGTGGGAGGGACAGCCCTCTCTGGAAACACCATATATTTT

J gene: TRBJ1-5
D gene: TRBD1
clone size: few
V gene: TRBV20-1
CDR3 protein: CSARRQGAIQPQHF
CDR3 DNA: TGCAGTGCTAGGCGACAGGGGGCGATTCAGCCCCAGCATTTT

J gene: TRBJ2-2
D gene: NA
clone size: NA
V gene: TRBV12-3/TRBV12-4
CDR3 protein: CASSSSTRFGELFF
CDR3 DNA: TGTGCCAGCAGTTCGAGCACTAGGTTTGGGGAGCTGTTTTTT

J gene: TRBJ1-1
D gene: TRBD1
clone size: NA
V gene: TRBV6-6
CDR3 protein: CASSSAGGKAEAFF
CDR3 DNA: TGTGCCAGCAGTTCTGCAGGGGGGAAGGCTGAAGCTTTCTTT